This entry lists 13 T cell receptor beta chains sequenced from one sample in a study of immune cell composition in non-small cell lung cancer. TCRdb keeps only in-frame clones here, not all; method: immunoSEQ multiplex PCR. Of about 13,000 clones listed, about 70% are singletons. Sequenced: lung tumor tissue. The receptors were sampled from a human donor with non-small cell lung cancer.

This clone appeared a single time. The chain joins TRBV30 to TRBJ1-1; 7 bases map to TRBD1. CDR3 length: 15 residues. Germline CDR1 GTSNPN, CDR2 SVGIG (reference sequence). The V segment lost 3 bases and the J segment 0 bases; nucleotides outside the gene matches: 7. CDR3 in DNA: TGTGCCTGGAGCGAGACAGGGATTATGAACACTGAAGCTTTCTTT. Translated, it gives CAWSETGIMNTEAFF.

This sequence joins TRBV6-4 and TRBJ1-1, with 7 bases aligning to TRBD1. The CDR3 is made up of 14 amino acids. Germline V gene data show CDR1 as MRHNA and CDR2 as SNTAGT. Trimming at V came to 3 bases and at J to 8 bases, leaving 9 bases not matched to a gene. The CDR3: CASSDRPGQREAFF. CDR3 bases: TGTGCCAGCAGTGATCGGCCGGGACAGCGAGAAGCTTTCTTT.

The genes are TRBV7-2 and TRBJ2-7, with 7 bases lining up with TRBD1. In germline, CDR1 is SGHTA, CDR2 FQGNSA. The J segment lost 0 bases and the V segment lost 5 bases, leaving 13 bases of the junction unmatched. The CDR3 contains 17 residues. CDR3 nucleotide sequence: TGTGCCAGCAGCCCAAGGGGGCGGCACCTGCCCTCCTACGAGCAGTACTTC. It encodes CASSPRGRHLPSYEQYF.

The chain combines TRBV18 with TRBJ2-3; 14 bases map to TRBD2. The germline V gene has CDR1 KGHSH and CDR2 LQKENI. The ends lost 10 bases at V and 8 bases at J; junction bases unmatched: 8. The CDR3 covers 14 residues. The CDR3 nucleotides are TGTGCCACCACGGGACTAGCGGGAGCGAGTACGCAGTATTTT. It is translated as CATTGLAGASTQYF.

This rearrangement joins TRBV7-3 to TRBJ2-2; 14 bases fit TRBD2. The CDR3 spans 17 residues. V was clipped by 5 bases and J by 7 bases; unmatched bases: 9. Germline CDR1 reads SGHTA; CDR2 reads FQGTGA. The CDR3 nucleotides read TGTGCCAGCAGCCGGGGACTAGCGGGGGCAAAAGGCGGGGAGCTGTTTTTT. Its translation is CASSRGLAGAKGGELFF.

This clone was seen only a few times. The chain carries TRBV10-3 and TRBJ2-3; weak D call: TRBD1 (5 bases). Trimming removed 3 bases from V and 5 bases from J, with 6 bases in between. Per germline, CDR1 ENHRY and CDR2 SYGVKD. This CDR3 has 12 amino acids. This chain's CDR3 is CAISDTGDTQYF. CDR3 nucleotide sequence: TGTGCCATCAGTGATACAGGAGATACGCAGTATTTT.

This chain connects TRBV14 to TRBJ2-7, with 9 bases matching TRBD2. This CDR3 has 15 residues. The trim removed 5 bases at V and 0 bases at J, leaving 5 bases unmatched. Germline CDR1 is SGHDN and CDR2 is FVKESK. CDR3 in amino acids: CASSSLAGLSYEQYF. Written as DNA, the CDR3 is TGTGCCAGCAGCTCCCTAGCGGGACTCTCCTACGAGCAGTACTTC.

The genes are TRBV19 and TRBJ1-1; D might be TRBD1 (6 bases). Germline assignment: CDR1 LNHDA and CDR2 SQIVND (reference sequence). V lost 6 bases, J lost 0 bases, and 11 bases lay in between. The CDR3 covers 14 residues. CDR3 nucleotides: TGTGCCAGTAGATCCCAGGGGTTGAACACTGAAGCTTTCTTT. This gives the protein CASRSQGLNTEAFF. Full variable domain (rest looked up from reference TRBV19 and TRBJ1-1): DGGITQSPKYLFRKEGQNVTLSCEQNLNHDAMYWYRQDPGQGLRLIYYSQIVNDFQKGDIAEGYSVSREKKESFPLTVTSAQKNPTAFYLCASRSQGLNTEAFFGQGTRLTVV.

DNA of the CDR3: TGTGCCAGCAGCCAAGAACCTGGGACTAGCGGCACAGATACGCAGTATTTT. Translated: CASSQEPGTSGTDTQYF. The chain joins TRBV4-2 to TRBJ2-3, with 10 bases that match TRBD2. The CDR3 runs to 17 residues. With V trimmed by 0 bases and J by 1 base, 4 bases remained unmatched. Germline CDR1 and CDR2: LGHNA and YNFKEQ.

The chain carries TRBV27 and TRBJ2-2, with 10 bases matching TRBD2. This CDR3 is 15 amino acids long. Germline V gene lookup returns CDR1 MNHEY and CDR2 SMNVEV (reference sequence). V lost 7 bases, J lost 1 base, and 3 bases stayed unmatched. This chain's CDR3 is CASTSSGRNTGELFF. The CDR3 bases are TGTGCCAGCACCTCTAGCGGGAGGAACACCGGGGAGCTGTTTTTT.

CDR3 in amino acids: CASSPGGAYYGYTF. The CDR3 coding sequence is TGCGCCAGCAGCCCGGGGGGGGCCTACTATGGCTACACCTTC. The chain uses TRBV5-1 and TRBJ1-2; possible D gene TRBD1, 6 bases. V lost 4 bases, J lost 3 bases, and 13 bases lay in between. There are 14 residues in the CDR3. Germline-derived CDR1 and CDR2 are SGHRS and YFSETQ.

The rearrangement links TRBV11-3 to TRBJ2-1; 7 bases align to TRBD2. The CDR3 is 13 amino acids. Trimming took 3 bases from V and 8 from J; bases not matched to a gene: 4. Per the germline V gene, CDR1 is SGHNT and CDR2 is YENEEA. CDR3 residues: CASSLGGWDEQFF. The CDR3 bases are TGTGCCAGCAGCTTGGGGGGGTGGGATGAGCAGTTCTTC.

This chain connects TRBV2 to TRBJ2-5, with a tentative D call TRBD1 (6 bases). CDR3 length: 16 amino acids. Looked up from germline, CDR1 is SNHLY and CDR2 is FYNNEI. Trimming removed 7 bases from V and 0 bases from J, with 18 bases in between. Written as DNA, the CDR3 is TGTGCCAGCATTGGGGTGGGGGCTTTGTACCAAGAGACCCAGTACTTC. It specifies CASIGVGALYQETQYF. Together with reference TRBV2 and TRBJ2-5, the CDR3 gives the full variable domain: EPEVTQTPSHQVTQMGQEVILRCVPISNHLYFYWYRQILGQKVEFLVSFYNNEISEKSEIFDDQFSVERPDGSNFTLKIRSTKLEDSAMYFCASIGVGALYQETQYFGPGTRLLVL.